Listed below are T cell receptor beta chains from one sample, sequenced in a study of blood T cells in healthy people across ages. Each CDR3 protein is one row after TCRdb ran MiXCR on the 5' RACE reads. The sample consists of 1.5 million to 2 million distinct CDR3 sequences, 40% to 55% of them appearing once. Specimen: blood. The receptor set was obtained from a woman aged 40 to 50 in good health. CDR3s include the opening cysteine and the closing phenylalanine or tryptophan. Fields, in order: V gene, clone size, J gene, CDR3 protein. Clone size, where shown, is once, few, many, or a class for clones that have expanded.

TRBV7-2	few	TRBJ2-3	CASSLKSIAGSRDTQYF
TRBV5-1	few	TRBJ2-1	CASSPAGGGSYNEQFF
TRBV11-2	NA	NA	CASSLSPTATEQYF
TRBV28	few	TRBJ2-5	CASSLAGFTQYF
TRBV29-1	many	TRBJ2-4	CSVVGTGVKNIQYF
TRBV9	NA	TRBJ1-4	CASSVGTASTNEKLFF
TRBV7-2	few	TRBJ2-7	CASSLLISNEQYF
TRBV11-2	NA	TRBJ1-1	CASSLISGQGRLEAFF
TRBV12-3/TRBV12-4	few	TRBJ1-4	CATRPRSGQGNEKLFF
TRBV5-1	NA	TRBJ2-5	CASSSSGGKETQYF
TRBV5-1	NA	TRBJ2-1	CASSLGGAPGKEQFF
TRBV7-6	NA	TRBJ2-1	CASSLVGTQSEQFF
TRBV10-3	NA	TRBJ2-1	CAISAQRGGFGEQFF
TRBV9	NA	TRBJ2-1	CASSLPGGGWGENEQFF
TRBV6-2/TRBV6-3	NA	TRBJ2-3	CASSYSLSSGDTQYF
TRBV6-2/TRBV6-3	NA	TRBJ2-6	CASSLHGGASGANVLTF
TRBV15	NA	TRBJ2-3	CATSRKDTQYF
TRBV10-3	NA	TRBJ2-2	CAISEGPGPGELFF
TRBV28	NA	TRBJ1-2	CASKGRFYGYTF
TRBV18	NA	TRBJ2-3	CASSPQSGGSTDTQYF
TRBV6-2/TRBV6-3	NA	TRBJ2-7	CASSRMSEQYF
TRBV6-5	NA	TRBJ2-1	CTSSFVWGEQFF
TRBV7-2	few	NA	CASSLARNEQYF
TRBV20-1	NA	TRBJ2-5	CSSESGYQETQYF
TRBV6-2/TRBV6-3	NA	NA	CASSYVRGGLGKNIQYF
TRBV12-3/TRBV12-4	few	TRBJ2-7	CASSRLGAAQYF
TRBV3-1	NA	TRBJ1-2	CASSHFGRRDYGYTF
TRBV5-1	NA	TRBJ2-1	CASSATSGGAYGEQFF